The 32 T cell receptor beta chains in this list originate from one sample, sequenced in a study of CD8 T cells in ankylosing spondylitis. TCRdb fed the 5' RACE reads into MiXCR, producing one record per CDR3 protein. The sample carries about 130,000 distinct CDR3 sequences, roughly an eighth recorded once. The sample comprised blood, either unsorted or a sorted T cell fraction (not recorded which). The origin of the receptors is a female donor with ankylosing spondylitis or in good health (not recorded which).

This clonotype was found many times. V usage is TRBV12-3 or TRBV12-4 and J usage is TRBJ1-2; D remains unclear. CDR3 length: 15 amino acids. With 3 bases removed from V and 5 bases from J, the gap between germline ends came to 16 bases. CDR3 nucleotides: TGTGCCAGCAGTTTTAGTCTTAAAGGAGATTATGGCTACACCTTC. Amino acid sequence: CASSFSLKGDYGYTF.

The rearrangement uses TRBV7-3 and TRBJ1-2, with D perhaps TRBD1 (6 bases). CDR3 length equals 16 residues. The V gene's germline CDR1 is SGHTA and CDR2 FQGTGA. V lost 7 bases and J lost 8, with 26 bases in between. CDR3: CASIRMGAGETGGYTF. DNA of the CDR3: TGTGCCAGCATCAGGATGGGGGCAGGGGAAACGGGGGGCTACACCTTC.

This clonotype was counted ten times or more. This rearrangement joins TRBV20-1 to TRBJ1-4; 8 nucleotides match TRBD1. Germline trimming cut 4 bases from V and 8 bases from J; bases unmatched to any gene: 9. Germline V gene lookup returns CDR1 DFQATT and CDR2 SNEGSKA (reference sequence). This CDR3 spans 14 amino acids. CDR3 region: CSATSTGAGEKLFF. The CDR3 nucleotides read TGCAGTGCTACGTCGACAGGGGCGGGGGAAAAACTGTTTTTT.

The table lists this clonotype with a few counts. V is TRBV10-2 and J is TRBJ2-3; 10 bases match TRBD2. This CDR3 region has 14 residues. Germline V gene data show CDR1 as WSHSY and CDR2 as SAAADI. With V trimmed by 9 bases and J by 3 bases, 6 bases remained unmatched. This chain's CDR3 is CASNLAGETDTQYF. CDR3 nucleotides: TGCGCCAGTAACCTAGCGGGAGAGACAGATACGCAGTATTTT.

The J gene is TRBJ2-5, the V gene TRBV6-5; 9 positions match TRBD2. The trim removed 3 bases at V and 0 bases at J, leaving 5 bases unmatched. The germline gives CDR1 MNHEY, CDR2 SVGAGI. The CDR3 extends over 16 amino acids. The CDR3 here is CASSYPTSGYQETQYF. The CDR3, as DNA: TGTGCCAGCAGTTATCCCACTAGCGGGTACCAAGAGACCCAGTACTTC.

This clonotype was counted ten times or more. The chain links TRBV28 to TRBJ1-1; perhaps TRBD1 as D (5 bases). The germline V gene encodes CDR1 MDHEN and CDR2 SYDVKM. With 6 bases removed from V and 7 bases from J, the gap between germline ends came to 12 bases. The CDR3 consists of 12 residues. The CDR3 coding sequence is TGTGCCAGCAGCCGCACGGGACTTGAAGCTTTCTTT. Translation gives CASSRTGLEAFF.

This clonotype was found many times. The chain couples TRBV20-1 to TRBJ2-1; 9 positions agree with TRBD2. Per the germline V gene, CDR1 is DFQATT and CDR2 is SNEGSKA (reference sequence). V trimming: 3 bases; J trimming: 6 bases; junction bases outside the gene matches: 3. The CDR3 contains 13 residues. This chain's CDR3 is CSARRGGANEQFF. The CDR3 DNA follows: TGCAGTGCTAGGCGCGGGGGGGCCAATGAGCAGTTCTTC.

V and J are TRBV6-5 and TRBJ2-1; 11 bases fit TRBD2. Germline CDR1 reads MNHEY; CDR2 reads SVGAGI. V was clipped by 4 bases and J by 10 bases; unmatched bases: 9. The CDR3 loop spans 15 amino acids. CDR3 sequence (DNA): TGTGCCAGCAGTTCCAATAGCGGGGGGGCACAGGAGCAGTTCTTC. It yields the protein CASSSNSGGAQEQFF.

In this sample, this clonotype turned up once. The chain carries TRBV2 and TRBJ2-1, with D tentatively TRBD1 or TRBD2 (7 bases each). The CDR3 loop spans 14 amino acids. With 3 bases removed from V and 6 bases from J, the gap between germline ends came to 12 bases. CDR1 is SNHLY and CDR2 is FYNNEI in the germline V gene. The CDR3 protein is CASSDGRGGNEQFF. The CDR3 DNA reads TGTGCCAGCAGTGACGGCAGGGGGGGCAATGAGCAGTTCTTC. Variable domain in full (rest from reference TRBV2 and TRBJ2-1): EPEVTQTPSHQVTQMGQEVILRCVPISNHLYFYWYRQILGQKVEFLVSFYNNEISEKSEIFDDQFSVERPDGSNFTLKIRSTKLEDSAMYFCASSDGRGGNEQFFGPGTRLTVL.

Many counts were recorded for this clonotype. The gene calls are TRBV7-3 and TRBJ2-3; D call uncertain. CDR3 length: 16 amino acids. The ends were cut back, 3 bases at V and 2 bases at J, with 15 bases in the middle. Looked up from germline, CDR1 is SGHTA and CDR2 is FQGTGA. CDR3 in amino acids: CASSLGLVVNTDTQYF. CDR3 nucleotide sequence: TGTGCCAGCAGCTTGGGTTTGGTAGTCAACACAGATACGCAGTATTTT.

The sample holds a few counts of this clonotype. The chain joins TRBV30 to TRBJ2-5; D call uncertain. The germline CDR1 and CDR2 sequences are GTSNPN and SVGIG (reference sequence). The length of the CDR3 is 11 residues. V lost 0 bases and J lost 5, with 4 bases in between. As DNA, the CDR3 is TGTGCCTGGAGTGTGGGGGAGACCCAGTACTTC. Its translation is CAWSVGETQYF. The full variable domain, in which reference TRBV30 and TRBJ2-5 provide the parts outside the CDR3, is SQTIHQWPATLVQPVGSPLSLECTVEGTSNPNLYWYRQAAGRGLQLLFYSVGIGQISSEVPQNLSASRPQDRQFILSSKKLLLSDSGFYLCAWSVGETQYFGPGTRLLVL.

The rearrangement uses TRBV7-9 and TRBJ1-1, with a weak D call TRBD1 (5 bases). The CDR3 has 17 amino acids. Trimming left V 1 base short and J 4 bases short, with 19 bases between. Germline V gene sequence: CDR1 SEHNR, CDR2 FQNEAQ (reference sequence). CDR3 sequence: CASSLGQVGGKGTEAFF. As DNA, the CDR3 is TGTGCCAGCAGCTTAGGACAAGTCGGGGGTAAAGGCACTGAAGCTTTCTTT.

In this sample, this clonotype turned up a few times. The V call is TRBV5-1, the J call TRBJ1-1; 8 nucleotides agree with TRBD1. This CDR3 region has 15 residues. The ends lost 4 bases at V and 1 base at J; junction bases unmatched: 6. The V gene's germline CDR1 is SGHRS and CDR2 YFSETQ. The CDR3 DNA reads as TGCGCCAGCAGCCTGATACAGGGGGGGAACACTGAAGCTTTCTTT. It specifies CASSLIQGGNTEAFF.

A remark on this clonotype: At one end, the junction sequence differs from germline, possibly due to a read error. The chain employs TRBV7-9 and TRBJ2-2; D call uncertain. The germline V gene encodes CDR1 SEHNR and CDR2 FQNEAQ (reference sequence). The CDR3 sequence is 13 residues long. The DNA of the CDR3 is TGTGCCAACAGCTTACGTAACGGCGGGGAGCTGTTTTTT. It yields the protein CANSLRNGGELFF.

Worth noting for this clonotype: A single base separates this from a much larger clone, so it may be a read error. The chain employs TRBV12-3 or TRBV12-4 and TRBJ1-2; D might be TRBD1 (5 bases). This CDR3 is built from 15 residues. In DNA, the CDR3 is TGTACCAGCACCCTAGGCAGGGAGGGTTACTTTGGCTACACCTTC. Its translation is CTSTLGREGYFGYTF.

This clonotype was recorded at least ten times. The chain links TRBV20-1 to TRBJ2-7; the D gene could be TRBD1 or TRBD2 (6 bases each). CDR1 DFQATT and CDR2 SNEGSKA come from the germline V gene (reference sequence). V was shortened by 2 bases and J by 0 bases, with 20 bases between the two germline ends. The CDR3 runs 17 residues. CDR3 sequence reads: CSARRGAARASSYEQYF. CDR3 in DNA: TGCAGTGCTAGAAGGGGGGCGGCCAGGGCAAGCTCCTACGAGCAGTACTTC.

The chain employs TRBV11-2 and TRBJ2-2; perhaps TRBD2 as D (5 bases). In germline, CDR1 is SGHAT, CDR2 FQNNGV. This CDR3 has 19 amino acids. V was trimmed by 3 bases and J by 0 bases, leaving 20 bases between them. CDR3 sequence (DNA): TGTGCCAGCAGCTTTGTCGGTATAGCGTCTGCCGCGAACACCGGGGAGCTGTTTTTT. Amino acids: CASSFVGIASAANTGELFF.

The rearrangement uses TRBV27 and TRBJ1-1, with a possible D match to TRBD1 (6 bases). CDR1 and CDR2 from the germline V gene are MNHEY and SMNVEV (reference sequence). This CDR3 has 15 residues. Between the trimmed V and J ends, which lost 6 bases and 4 bases, there was a span of 18 bases. The CDR3, as DNA: TGTGCCAGCAGCCTTGGAGGGGGACGGGGCACTGAAGCTTTCTTT. It yields the protein CASSLGGGRGTEAFF.

The V and J genes are TRBV10-3 and TRBJ2-7, with 13 bases matching TRBD2. The germline gives CDR1 ENHRY, CDR2 SYGVKD. This CDR3 is built from 15 residues. With 2 bases clipped from V and 2 bases from J, the junction kept 0 bases outside the gene matches. The CDR3, as DNA: TGTGCCATCAGTGAGGGACTAGCGGGGGCCTACGAGCAGTACTTC. Amino acid sequence: CAISEGLAGAYEQYF.

This clonotype has only a few counts. This chain uses TRBV4-1 with TRBJ2-5; 8 bases line up with TRBD1. The CDR3 runs 14 residues. V lost 4 bases, J lost 1 base, and 2 bases stayed unmatched. Germline values: CDR1 MGHRA, CDR2 YSYEKL. The CDR3 reads CASSPQGVQETQYF. The CDR3, as DNA: TGCGCCAGCAGCCCACAGGGGGTCCAAGAGACCCAGTACTTC.

This clonotype was detected many times. The rearrangement links TRBV6-2 or TRBV6-3 to TRBJ1-5; possible D gene TRBD1, 6 bases. Germline CDR1 MNHEY, CDR2 SVGEGT. V was shortened by 5 bases and J by 7 bases, with 18 bases between the two germline ends. The CDR3 covers 15 residues. The CDR3 DNA reads TGTGCCAGCAGTCTCCTCGGGGGGGGCGGGCAGCCCCAGCATTTT. Its protein product is CASSLLGGGGQPQHF.

The chain recombines TRBV5-1 with TRBJ2-1, with TRBD1 as a possible D gene (5 bases). V was clipped by 7 bases and J by 5 bases, with 13 bases between them. This CDR3 has 13 amino acids. CDR1 is SGHRS and CDR2 is YFSETQ in the germline V gene. The CDR3 region is CASGREPDNEQFF. CDR3 nucleotide sequence: TGCGCCAGCGGCAGGGAACCCGACAATGAGCAGTTCTTC.

The gene calls are TRBV20-1 and TRBJ2-7; 14 bases map to TRBD2. CDR1 and CDR2 (germline): DFQATT, SNEGSKA (reference sequence). The CDR3 is 14 residues long. With V trimmed by 5 bases and J by 2 bases, 2 bases remained unmatched. CDR3 DNA sequence: TGCAGTGCTGGGACTAGCGGGAGAGCCTACGAGCAGTACTTC. Translation gives CSAGTSGRAYEQYF.

This clonotype came up many times. The chain combines TRBV5-1 with TRBJ2-5; 7 bases match TRBD1. Looked up from germline, CDR1 is SGHRS and CDR2 is YFSETQ. The CDR3 runs to 13 residues. The V segment lost 7 bases and the J segment 1 base; nucleotides outside the gene matches: 4. As DNA, the CDR3 is TGCGCCAGCGACCCAGGGGGCCAAGAGACCCAGTACTTC. This sequence encodes CASDPGGQETQYF.

This clonotype was detected ten times or more. The chain employs TRBV7-9 and TRBJ1-5; no firm D call. Germline V lookup: CDR1 SEHNR, CDR2 FQNEAQ (reference sequence). The V gene lost 2 bases and the J gene lost 1 base, with 6 bases spanning the gap. This CDR3 has 14 residues. CDR3 sequence: CASSLSSSNQPQHF. In DNA, the CDR3 is TGTGCCAGCAGCTTATCGTCCAGCAATCAGCCCCAGCATTTT.

This clonotype was counted ten times or more. The chain uses TRBV29-1 and TRBJ2-7, with D maybe TRBD1 (7 bases). Germline V gene lookup returns CDR1 SQVTM and CDR2 ANQGSEA. Trimming left V 5 bases short and J 6 bases short, with 11 bases between. The CDR3 covers 11 residues. As DNA, the CDR3 is TGCAGCGTTCGACAGGGAGGCGAGCAGTACTTC. This gives the protein CSVRQGGEQYF.

The chain employs TRBV20-1 and TRBJ1-2, with 7 bases aligning to TRBD1. Trimming cost V 4 bases and J 7 bases; bases outside gene matches: 6. CDR1 is DFQATT, CDR2 SNEGSKA, per germline (reference sequence). CDR3 length: 12 residues. CDR3 coding DNA: TGCAGTGCTACAGACAGGGTAGCTGGCTACACCTTC. Translated, it gives CSATDRVAGYTF.

This clonotype has ten or more counts. This chain connects TRBV10-3 to TRBJ1-1, with 8 bases lining up with TRBD1. With 7 bases clipped from V and 1 base from J, the junction kept 8 bases outside the gene matches. This CDR3 contains 15 residues. Per germline, CDR1 ENHRY and CDR2 SYGVKD. As DNA, the CDR3 is TGTGCCATCACCGATAGACAGGGGAGGAACACTGAAGCTTTCTTT. Translating gives CAITDRQGRNTEAFF.

This clonotype showed up many times. The chain uses TRBV29-1 and TRBJ2-1; no clear D. Germline V gene sequence: CDR1 SQVTM, CDR2 ANQGSEA. The CDR3 covers 13 residues. V was trimmed by 7 bases and J by 1 base, leaving 11 bases between them. The CDR3 here is CSGGSGSYNEQFF. The CDR3 DNA sequence: TGCAGCGGGGGTTCTGGTTCCTACAATGAGCAGTTCTTC.

This clonotype has at least ten counts. The chain is built from TRBV5-1 and TRBJ2-7; possible D gene TRBD1, 7 bases. Looked up from germline, CDR1 is SGHRS and CDR2 is YFSETQ. This CDR3 comprises 13 residues. V was pared by 4 bases and J by 2 bases, with 10 bases between. The CDR3 nucleotides read TGCGCCAGCAGCGCGGGACAGCCCTACGAGCAGTACTTC. Translation gives CASSAGQPYEQYF.

In this sample, this clonotype turned up a few times. The chain links TRBV10-3 to TRBJ2-1; D gene uncertain. The CDR3 totals 12 residues. Germline lookup yields CDR1 ENHRY and CDR2 SYGVKD. The V gene lost 6 bases and the J gene lost 3 bases, with 6 bases spanning the gap. The CDR3 DNA is TGTGCCATCAGGGACGACTACAATGAGCAGTTCTTC. Translating it yields CAIRDDYNEQFF.

This clonotype has only a few counts. The chain couples TRBV19 to TRBJ1-1; 9 bases line up with TRBD1. The germline CDR1 and CDR2 sequences are LNHDA and SQIVND (reference sequence). CDR3 size: 13 residues. V trimming: 4 bases; J trimming: 7 bases; junction bases outside the gene matches: 4. CDR3: CASSTRTGVEAFF. The DNA for the CDR3 is TGTGCCAGTAGTACCCGGACAGGGGTTGAAGCTTTCTTT.